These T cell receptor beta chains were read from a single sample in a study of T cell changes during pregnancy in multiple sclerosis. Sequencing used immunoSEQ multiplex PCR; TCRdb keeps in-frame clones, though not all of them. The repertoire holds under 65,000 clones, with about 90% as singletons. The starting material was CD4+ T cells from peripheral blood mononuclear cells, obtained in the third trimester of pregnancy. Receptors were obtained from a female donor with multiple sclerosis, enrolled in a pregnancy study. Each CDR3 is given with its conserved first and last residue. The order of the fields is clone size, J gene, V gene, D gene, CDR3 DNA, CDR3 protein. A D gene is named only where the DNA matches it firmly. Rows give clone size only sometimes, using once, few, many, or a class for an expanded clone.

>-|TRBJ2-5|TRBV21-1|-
TGTGCCAGCAGCAAAGGAACAGGCCGCCTCGGTGACCAGTACTTC
CASSKGTGRLGDQYF
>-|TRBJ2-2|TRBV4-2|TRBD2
TGTGCCAGCAGCCGCCCTAGCGGGGGGGAAACCGGGGAGCTGTTTTTT
CASSRPSGGETGELFF
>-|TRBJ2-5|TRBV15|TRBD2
TGTGCCACCAGCAGAGGGCCTAGCGGGGGCACAGAGACCCAGTACTTC
CATSRGPSGGTETQYF
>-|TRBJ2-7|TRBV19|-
TGTGCCAGTAGTCCCCAGGGGATCGCCTACGAGCAGTACTTC
CASSPQGIAYEQYF
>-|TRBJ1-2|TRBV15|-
TGTGCCACCAGCAGGGCCCGGGGTTCTGGCTACACCTTC
CATSRARGSGYTF
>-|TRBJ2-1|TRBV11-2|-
TGTGCCAGCAGCTCCACGGGGAATGAGCAGTTCTTC
CASSSTGNEQFF
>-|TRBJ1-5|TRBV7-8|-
TGTGCCAGCAGCCAATTCAGGACTGACAAAAATCAGCCCCAGCATTTT
CASSQFRTDKNQPQHF
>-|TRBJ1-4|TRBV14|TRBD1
TGTGCCAGCAGCCTCAACAGGGGTTGGGGGGAAAAACTGTTTTTT
CASSLNRGWGEKLFF
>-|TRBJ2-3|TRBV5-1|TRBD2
TGCGCCAGCAGTGTAGCGGGGGATTCAGATACGCAGTATTTT
CASSVAGDSDTQYF
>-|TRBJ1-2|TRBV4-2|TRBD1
TGTGCCAGCAGCCATCAGGGACAGGGGGCGCTTGGCTACACCTTC
CASSHQGQGALGYTF
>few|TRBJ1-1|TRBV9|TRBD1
TGTGCCAGCAGCGTAGTACAGGGGTCTACGGAAGCTTTCTTT
CASSVVQGSTEAFF
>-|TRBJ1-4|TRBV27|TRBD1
TGTGCCAGCAGTTTCGCAGGGGGTGCAACTAATGAAAAACTGTTTTTT
CASSFAGGATNEKLFF
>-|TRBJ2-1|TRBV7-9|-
TGTGCCAGCAGCACTCGTCAGGGCTACAATGAGCAGTTCTTC
CASSTRQGYNEQFF
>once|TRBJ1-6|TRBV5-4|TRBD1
TGTGCCAGCAGCTGGGGGACAGGGGATAATTCACCCCTCCACTTT
CASSWGTGDNSPLHF
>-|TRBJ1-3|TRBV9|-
TGTGCCAGCAGCGTAGATGACACACCTTACTCTGGAAACACCATATATTTT
CASSVDDTPYSGNTIYF
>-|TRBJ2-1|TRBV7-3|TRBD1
TGTGCCAGCAGCACGTCCGGGACAGGGATTGAGCAGTTCTTC
CASSTSGTGIEQFF
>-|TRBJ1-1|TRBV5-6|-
TGTGCCAGCAGCTATTGGCCCCAGAACCTTGAAGCTTTCTTT
CASSYWPQNLEAFF
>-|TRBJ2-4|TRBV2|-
TGTGCCAGCAGTGAAGTCGCACGGGTAGCCAAAAACATTCAGTACTTC
CASSEVARVAKNIQYF
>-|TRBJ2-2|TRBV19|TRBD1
TGTGCCAGTAGTGCGATGACAGGGCGGGCCGGGGAGCTGTTTTTT
CASSAMTGRAGELFF
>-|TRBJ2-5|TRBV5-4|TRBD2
TGTGCCAGCAGCTTGGGGGGACTAGCGGGGGGGAAAGAGACCCAGTACTTC
CASSLGGLAGGKETQYF
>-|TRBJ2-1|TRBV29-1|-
TGCAGCTTAATCCTAGGGGGGGGGATCTCCTACAATGAGCAGTTCTTC
CSLILGGGISYNEQFF
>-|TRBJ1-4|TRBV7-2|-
TGTGCCAGCAGCTCGCGCGCGGTTGCAACTAATGAAAAACTGTTTTTT
CASSSRAVATNEKLFF
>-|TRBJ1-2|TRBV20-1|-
TGCAGTGCCGGGACGGACTATGGCCACACCTTC
CSAGTDYGHTF
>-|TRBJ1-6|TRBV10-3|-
TGTGCCATCAGTCCAGGGGTAAATTCACCCCTCCACTTT
CAISPGVNSPLHF
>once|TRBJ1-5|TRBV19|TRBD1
TGTGCCAGTAGTTACCTTGGGGACAGGGGCAATCAGCCCCAGCATTTT
CASSYLGDRGNQPQHF
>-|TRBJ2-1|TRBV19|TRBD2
TGTGCCAGTAACCAACCGCGGGGGGGCTCCTACAATGAGCAGTTCTTC
CASNQPRGGSYNEQFF
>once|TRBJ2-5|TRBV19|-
TGTGCCACGGGTCCCCAGGCAGGGGCCGAGACCCAGTACTTC
CATGPQAGAETQYF
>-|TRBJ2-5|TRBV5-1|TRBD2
TGCGCCAGCAGCTTGGCAGGGGGGACTAGCGGGGGCTACGTAACCCAGTACTTC
CASSLAGGTSGGYVTQYF
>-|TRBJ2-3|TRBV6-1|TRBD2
TGTGCCAGTAGTGCTTTCGGGGGGGGCGTCGCAGATACGCAGTATTTT
CASSAFGGGVADTQYF
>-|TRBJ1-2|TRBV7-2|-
TGTGCCAGCAGCTTGCAGGGGACAACTAACTATGGCTACACCTTC
CASSLQGTTNYGYTF
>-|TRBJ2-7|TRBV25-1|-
TGTGCCAGCAGTGACGGCAGGGCCTACGAGCAGTACTTC
CASSDGRAYEQYF
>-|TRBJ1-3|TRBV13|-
TGTGCCAGCAGCTTATCGAGCTCTGGAAACACCATATATTTT
CASSLSSSGNTIYF
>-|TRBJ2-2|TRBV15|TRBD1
TGTGCCACCAGCAGGATCGGGACAGCGAACACCGGGGAGCTGTTTTTT
CATSRIGTANTGELFF
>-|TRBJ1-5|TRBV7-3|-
TGTGCCAGCAGCTTTGCTGGGGGCCCCCAGCATTTT
CASSFAGGPQHF
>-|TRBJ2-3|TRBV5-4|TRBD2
TGTGCCAGCAGCTTACAAGCGGGGATCTACACAGATACGCAGTATTTT
CASSLQAGIYTDTQYF
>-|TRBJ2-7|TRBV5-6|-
TGTGCCAGCAGCAGGGACAGTTCGGGAGAGTACTTC
CASSRDSSGEYF
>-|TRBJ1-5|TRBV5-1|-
TGCGCCAGCAGCCCGGCGGGCCCGAATAGCAATCAGCCCCAGCATTTT
CASSPAGPNSNQPQHF
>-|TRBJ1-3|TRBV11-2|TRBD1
TGTGCCAGCCGCTTGTCAGGGGGCGTTATTGGAAACACCATATATTTT
CASRLSGGVIGNTIYF
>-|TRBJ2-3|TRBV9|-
TGTGCCAGCAGCCCCCAATGGGGCGTGACAGATACGCAGTATTTT
CASSPQWGVTDTQYF
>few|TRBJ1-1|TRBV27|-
TGTGCCAGCAGTTCACTCCTTCAGGTTCCCGGGAGGGGCACTGAAGCTTTCTTT
CASSSLLQVPGRGTEAFF
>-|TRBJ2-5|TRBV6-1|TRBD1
TGTGCCAGCAGGGAACCCGCCGGGGTGAACAGGGGGCGCCAAGAGACCCAGTACTTC
CASREPAGVNRGRQETQYF
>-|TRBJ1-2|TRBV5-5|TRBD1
TGTGCCAGCAACCTAGCTTCGGCAGGGGGCGCACACTATGGCTACACCTTC
CASNLASAGGAHYGYTF
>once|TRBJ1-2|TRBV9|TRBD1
TGTGCCAGCAGCCTCCAAGGACAGGGCTATGGCTACACCTTC
CASSLQGQGYGYTF
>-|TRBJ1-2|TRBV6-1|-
TGTGCCAGCAGTGATACAGGGCGGAACTATGGCTACACCTTC
CASSDTGRNYGYTF
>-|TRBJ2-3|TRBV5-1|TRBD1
TGCGCCAGCAGCCCCGACAGGGGGTTCACAGATACGCAGTATTTT
CASSPDRGFTDTQYF
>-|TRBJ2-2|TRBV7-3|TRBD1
TGTGCCAGCAGCTCACAGGGGTCACAGTTCGCGAACACCGGGGAGCTGTTTTTT
CASSSQGSQFANTGELFF
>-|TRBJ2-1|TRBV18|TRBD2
TGTGCCAGCTCACCCTCTAGCGGGGGTAGCTCCTACAATGAGCAGTTCTTC
CASSPSSGGSSYNEQFF
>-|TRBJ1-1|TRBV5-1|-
TGCGCCAGCAGCTTTGCTACTGGGCCCTCATCTGGGGCTTTCTTT
CASSFATGPSSGAFF
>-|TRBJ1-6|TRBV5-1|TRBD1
TGCGCCAGCAGCCCGGGGACAGGGAGCTCCTATAATTCACCCCTCCACTTT
CASSPGTGSSYNSPLHF
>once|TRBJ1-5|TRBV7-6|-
TGTGCCAGCAGCTTAGGGACGGGGGGGGCCAATCAGCCCCAGCATTTT
CASSLGTGGANQPQHF
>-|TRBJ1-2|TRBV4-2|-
TGTGCCAGCAGCCAAGATTCATCCGGGTACGACTATGGCTACACCTTC
CASSQDSSGYDYGYTF
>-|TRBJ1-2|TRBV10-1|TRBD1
TGCGCCAGCACCGACAGGGTGGGCCCGGAGGATGGCTACACCTTC
CASTDRVGPEDGYTF
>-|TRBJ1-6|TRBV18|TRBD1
TGTGCCAGCCGACCCTGGGGGACAGGGGCCGCAAATTCACCCCTCCACTTT
CASRPWGTGAANSPLHF
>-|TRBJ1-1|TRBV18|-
TGTGCCAGCTCACCAGGTCAGGGATGGACTGAAGCTTTCTTT
CASSPGQGWTEAFF
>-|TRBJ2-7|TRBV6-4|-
TGTGCCAGCAGTGACTCGATACGGGGTTGGCAATTC
CASSDSIRGWQF